Shown below are 16 T cell receptor beta chains from a single sample sequenced in a study of vaccination effects on CD4 cells after COVID-19. For these TCRs, the target antigens are not known. The repertoire was sequenced with immunoSEQ multiplex PCR; TCRdb's copy has only in-frame clones and lacks some. The sample includes approximately 30,000 clones, around four fifths of them seen just once. Within the ViraFEST assay, antigen-specific CD4+ T cells underwent expansion with viral peptide pools prior to sequencing. Subsequent to a culture period of less than twelve days, CD4+ T cells were isolated. Two doses of either BNT162b2 or mRNA-1273 were given to each participant. This sample comprised CD4+ T cells from PBMCs cultured with HCoV-NL63 spike peptides, obtained after COVID-19 vaccination. The receptors come from a human donor who received a COVID-19 vaccine. Some clones in this sample may be carry-over from other donors' samples.

The chain employs TRBV6-6 and TRBJ1-4; 8 bases map to TRBD1. Trimming removed 5 bases from V and 4 bases from J; junction bases left unmatched: 9. This CDR3 is built from 16 residues. The germline V gene encodes CDR1 MNHNY and CDR2 SVGAGI (reference sequence). This chain's CDR3 is CASSRGKQGDNEKLFF. CDR3 coding DNA: TGTGCCAGCAGTAGAGGGAAACAGGGGGATAATGAAAAACTGTTTTTT.

This chain connects TRBV27 to TRBJ2-1; TRBD2 matches at 15 bases. Germline V gene lookup returns CDR1 MNHEY and CDR2 SMNVEV (reference sequence). Trimming removed 5 bases from V and 0 bases from J; junction bases left unmatched: 11. The CDR3 contains 20 residues. CDR3: CASSPTGLAGGLSSYNEQFF. The CDR3 DNA sequence: TGTGCCAGCAGTCCGACCGGACTAGCGGGGGGGCTTAGCTCCTACAATGAGCAGTTCTTC.

The chain uses TRBV6-6 and TRBJ2-3; D remains unclear. In germline, CDR1 is MNHNY, CDR2 SVGAGI (reference sequence). Trimming pared 6 bases from V and 2 bases from J, leaving 6 bases between. This CDR3 contains 12 residues. The CDR3 loop reads CASSPDTDTQYF. For the CDR3, the DNA is TGTGCCAGCAGCCCCGACACAGATACGCAGTATTTT.

The chain recombines TRBV7-2 with TRBJ1-5; D is unclear. Trimming shortened V by 7 bases and J by 4 bases, and 11 bases separated the two germline ends. Germline V gives CDR1 SGHTA, CDR2 FQGNSA. CDR3 size: 13 residues. CDR3 nucleotide sequence: TGTGCCAGCACCCCTACGGGTAATCAGCCCCAGCATTTT. Translated: CASTPTGNQPQHF.

J is TRBJ1-2 and V is TRBV12-3 or TRBV12-4, with TRBD1 matching over 9 bases. CDR3 length equals 13 residues. The CDR3 loop reads CATTGGLNYGYTF. The CDR3 region has the DNA TGTGCTACTACAGGGGGCCTTAACTATGGCTACACCTTC.

This chain joins TRBV4-2 and TRBJ2-2; 7 bases align to TRBD2. Germline-derived CDR1 and CDR2 are LGHNA and YNFKEQ. V lost 1 base, J lost 8 bases, and 13 bases stayed unmatched. CDR3 length: 17 residues. The CDR3 spells CASSQGGLLRGRGELFF. In DNA, the CDR3 is TGTGCCAGCAGCCAAGGGGGACTACTTCGGGGGAGAGGGGAGCTGTTTTTT.

This chain connects TRBV7-2 to TRBJ2-4, with D perhaps being TRBD1 or TRBD2 (5 bases each). Per the germline V gene, CDR1 is SGHTA and CDR2 is FQGNSA. V lost 5 bases to trimming and J lost 10 bases, with 18 bases between them. CDR3 length equals 14 residues. For the CDR3, the DNA is TGTGCCAGCAGCGTAACCGGACCGGGACGTATTCAGTACTTC. It translates to CASSVTGPGRIQYF. Using reference TRBV7-2 and TRBJ2-4 for the parts outside the CDR3, the full variable domain is GAGVSQSPSNKVTEKGKDVELRCDPISGHTALYWYRQSLGQGLEFLIYFQGNSAPDKSGLPSDRFSAERTGGSVSTLTIQRTQQEDSAVYLCASSVTGPGRIQYFGAGTRLSVL.

V is TRBV7-2 and J is TRBJ1-6; tentatively, D is TRBD1 (5 bases). Trimming took 1 base from V and 0 from J, leaving 7 bases between them. This CDR3 contains 16 residues. Germline V gives CDR1 SGHTA, CDR2 FQGNSA. The CDR3 sequence: CASSLGGVSYNSPLHF. The CDR3 region has the DNA TGTGCCAGCAGCTTAGGAGGGGTCTCCTATAATTCACCCCTCCACTTT.

This chain joins TRBV28 and TRBJ2-5; D uncertain. In germline, CDR1 is MDHEN, CDR2 SYDVKM. The CDR3 is 14 amino acids. V was cut by 2 bases and J by 0 bases, with 7 bases left in between. CDR3 coding DNA: TGTGCCAGCAGTTTAGGCCGGTACCAAGAGACCCAGTACTTC. This gives the protein CASSLGRYQETQYF.

This chain links TRBV5-1 with TRBJ2-1; no firm D call. CDR1 SGHRS and CDR2 YFSETQ come from the germline V gene. The CDR3 is 15 residues long. Trimming shortened V by 0 bases and J by 5 bases, and 12 bases separated the two germline ends. Written as DNA, the CDR3 is TGCGCCAGCAGCTTGGATCTAGGCCCTAACAATGAGCAGTTCTTC. Translation: CASSLDLGPNNEQFF.

The chain combines TRBV19 with TRBJ2-3; tentatively, D is TRBD1 (5 bases). The V and J ends lost 7 bases and 4 bases respectively, with 15 bases between them. Germline V gene sequence: CDR1 LNHDA, CDR2 SQIVND (reference sequence). This CDR3 has 14 amino acids. The CDR3 loop is CASKSQGTSDTQYF. The CDR3 coding sequence is TGTGCCAGTAAATCGCAGGGTACCTCAGATACGCAGTATTTT.

This clone showed up just once. The gene calls are TRBV29-1 and TRBJ2-3, with 8 bases fitting TRBD1. J lost 6 bases, V lost 7 bases, and 9 bases had no gene match. The CDR3 has 13 amino acids. The V gene's germline CDR1 is SQVTM and CDR2 ANQGSEA. CDR3 DNA sequence: TGCAGCGGCCAGGACAGGGTGGCGGATACGCAGTATTTT. Translated: CSGQDRVADTQYF.

This sequence joins TRBV28 and TRBJ1-5; D possibly corresponds to TRBD1 (5 bases). Germline CDR1 is MDHEN and CDR2 is SYDVKM. This CDR3 region has 17 residues. Between the trimmed V and J ends, which lost 2 bases and 3 bases, there was a span of 17 bases. CDR3 nucleotides: TGTGCCAGCAGTTTACTGGCGGGGCCCCCTAACAATCAGCCCCAGCATTTT. Its protein product is CASSLLAGPPNNQPQHF.

This rearrangement joins TRBV6-5 to TRBJ1-5, with a tentative D call TRBD1 (5 bases). CDR1 is MNHEY, CDR2 SVGAGI, per germline. The CDR3 runs to 15 residues. V was clipped by 7 bases and J by 4 bases, with 17 bases between them. DNA of the CDR3: TGTGCCAGCAATATACGGGGCACGGAGAATCAGCCCCAGCATTTT. It yields the protein CASNIRGTENQPQHF.

The J gene is TRBJ2-5, the V gene TRBV5-1; D unresolved. Germline V lookup: CDR1 SGHRS, CDR2 YFSETQ. This CDR3 is 15 amino acids long. Trimming removed 0 bases from V and 1 base from J, with 10 bases in between. The CDR3 DNA reads TGCGCCAGCAGCTTGGTGCGGCAGCCCCAAGAGACCCAGTACTTC. It encodes CASSLVRQPQETQYF.

The chain has TRBV10-3 and TRBJ2-2; 8 nucleotides line up with TRBD2. Trimming cost V 4 bases and J 1 base; bases outside gene matches: 11. Germline CDR1 and CDR2: ENHRY and SYGVKD. The CDR3 contains 18 residues. CDR3 protein: CAISGSGRGGQNTGELFF. The DNA of the CDR3 is TGTGCCATCAGTGGGTCGGGTCGGGGGGGGCAGAACACCGGGGAGCTGTTTTTT.